This T cell receptor beta chain was sequenced during a study of T cell responses to AZD1222 COVID-19 vaccine. Losses at the gene ends were 2 bases for V and 5 bases for J; bases not matched to a gene: 4. Germline values: CDR1 LNHDA, CDR2 SQIVND (reference sequence). The CDR3 is made up of 16 amino acids. Only in-frame clones appear in the TCRdb table, and some are missing; sequencing was by immunoSEQ multiplex PCR. The profile covers approximately 170,000 clones, with 90% to 95% appearing a single time and approximately 1.1% taken by the ten largest. Doses given second, at about 4 or about 12 weeks, were pooled.

The TCR comes from an adult who received the AZD1222 COVID-19 vaccine. The chain couples TRBV19 to TRBJ2-1; 12 bases line up with TRBD2. The material sequenced was peripheral blood, taken 28 days after the second AZD1222 dose. In nucleotides, the CDR3 is TGTGCCAGTAGTATACTAGCGGGGGGGAAAAACAATGAGCAGTTCTTC. It specifies CASSILAGGKNNEQFF.